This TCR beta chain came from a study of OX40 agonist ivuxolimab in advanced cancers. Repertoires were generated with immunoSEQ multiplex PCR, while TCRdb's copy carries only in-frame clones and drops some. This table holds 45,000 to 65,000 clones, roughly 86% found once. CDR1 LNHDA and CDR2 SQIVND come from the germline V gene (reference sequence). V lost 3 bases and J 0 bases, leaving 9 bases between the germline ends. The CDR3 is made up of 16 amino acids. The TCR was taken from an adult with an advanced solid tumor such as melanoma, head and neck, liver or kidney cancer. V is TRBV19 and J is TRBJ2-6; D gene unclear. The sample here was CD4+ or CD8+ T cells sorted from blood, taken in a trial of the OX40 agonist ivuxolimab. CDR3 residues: CASSIGRPSGANVLTF. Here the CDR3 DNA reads TGTGCCAGTAGTATCGGACGGCCCTCTGGGGCCAACGTCCTGACTTTC.